This TCR beta chain was profiled in a study of cytomegalovirus exposure and HLA in healthy donors. The donors were part of the validation cohort, which consisted of under 150 subjects and was separate from the first cohort of 666 subjects. Trimming removed 2 bases from V and 5 bases from J, with 12 bases in between. CDR1 is LGHNA and CDR2 is YSLEER in the germline V gene. CDR3 length: 14 residues. Profiling relied on immunoSEQ multiplex PCR, and the TCRdb table lists in-frame clones only, not all of them. This table has some 140,000 clones, roughly 86% appearing once. The chain couples TRBV4-3 to TRBJ2-5; no definite D call. Sequencing input: PBMCs. The sequence was obtained from a human donor in good health. The CDR3 loop reads CASSQREKSETQYF. The CDR3 bases are TGCGCCAGCAGCCAACGAGAGAAATCGGAGACCCAGTACTTC.